A single sample is the source of the 20 T cell receptor beta chains below, sequenced in a study of OX40 agonist ivuxolimab in advanced cancers. Repertoires were generated with immunoSEQ multiplex PCR, while TCRdb's copy carries only in-frame clones and drops some. The data show approximately 40,000 clones, about 83% seen once. Source: CD4+ or CD8+ T cells sorted from blood, taken in a trial of the OX40 agonist ivuxolimab. These TCRs come from an adult with an advanced solid tumor such as melanoma, head and neck, liver or kidney cancer.

This clone was counted only a few times. The genes are TRBV4-1 and TRBJ1-2; D is possibly TRBD1 (5 bases). In germline, CDR1 is MGHRA, CDR2 YSYEKL. The germline V and J ends were trimmed by 0 bases and 4 bases, with 9 bases remaining between them. CDR3 length: 14 amino acids. CDR3 amino acids: CASSQDPGTYGYTF. The CDR3 region has the DNA TGCGCCAGCAGCCAAGATCCGGGGACCTATGGCTACACCTTC.

The chain uses TRBV27 and TRBJ2-1; 12 bases match TRBD2. The germline V gene has CDR1 MNHEY and CDR2 SMNVEV (reference sequence). Losses at the gene ends were 5 bases for V and 6 bases for J; bases not matched to a gene: 5. This CDR3 comprises 15 residues. This chain's CDR3 is CASSTLAGGRNEQFF. In DNA, the CDR3 is TGTGCCAGCAGTACACTAGCGGGAGGTCGCAATGAGCAGTTCTTC.

The rearrangement links TRBV4-1 to TRBJ2-4; 9 nucleotides agree with TRBD2. CDR1 MGHRA and CDR2 YSYEKL come from the germline V gene. J gave up 8 bases and V 0 bases, and 5 bases lay outside the gene matches. The length of the CDR3 is 15 residues. The CDR3 DNA is TGCGCCAGCAGCCAAGACGGTGCGGGAGGGGACATTCAGTACTTC. Translation gives CASSQDGAGGDIQYF.

The gene calls are TRBV7-9 and TRBJ2-7; perhaps TRBD1 as D (6 bases). Trimming left V 4 bases short and J 5 bases short, with 18 bases between. Germline loops: CDR1 SEHNR, CDR2 FQNEAQ (reference sequence). This CDR3 contains 15 residues. The CDR3 DNA follows: TGTGCCAGCAGCTATTACGGACAGCCAAGGAACGAGCAGTACTTC. This encodes CASSYYGQPRNEQYF.

The chain combines TRBV5-4 with TRBJ2-7; D gene uncertain. CDR3 size: 13 residues. The V end lost 4 bases, the J end lost 2 bases, and 10 bases lay between the germline ends. Germline CDR1 reads SGHNT; CDR2 reads YYREEE (reference sequence). CDR3 nucleotides: TGTGCCAGCAGCCTTGCCCCCCCCTACGAGCAGTACTTC. It encodes CASSLAPPYEQYF.

This chain uses TRBV5-1 with TRBJ2-5; D may correspond to TRBD1 or TRBD2 (5 bases each). The CDR3 is 14 residues long. Germline V lookup: CDR1 SGHRS, CDR2 YFSETQ. The germline V and J ends were trimmed by 2 bases and 2 bases, with 10 bases remaining between them. The CDR3 DNA is TGCGCCAGCAGCTTCGACAGAGGGCAAGAGACCCAGTACTTC. Its translation is CASSFDRGQETQYF.

V usage is TRBV27 and J usage is TRBJ2-3, with 7 bases lining up with TRBD2. With V trimmed by 1 base and J by 6 bases, 1 base remained unmatched. The CDR3 runs 13 residues. Germline V lookup: CDR1 MNHEY, CDR2 SMNVEV (reference sequence). The CDR3 is CASSLYSGDTQYF. CDR3 coding DNA: TGTGCCAGCAGTTTATATAGCGGGGATACGCAGTATTTT.

This clone was counted a few times. V and J are TRBV27 and TRBJ1-2, with a weak D call TRBD1 (6 bases). The CDR3 consists of 14 residues. Deletions cut 5 bases from V and 4 bases from J, with 14 bases between. Germline CDR1 is MNHEY and CDR2 is SMNVEV (reference sequence). CDR3 coding DNA: TGTGCCAGCAGTCCCACAGGGACTGGCTATGGCTACACCTTC. This codes for CASSPTGTGYGYTF.

The chain combines TRBV27 with TRBJ2-7; D is unclear. V dropped 8 bases and J dropped 6 bases, with 14 bases sitting between them. The CDR3 extends over 12 amino acids. CDR1 and CDR2 (germline): MNHEY, SMNVEV (reference sequence). The CDR3 spells CASGTSRLEQYF. CDR3 sequence (DNA): TGTGCCAGCGGTACCTCGAGACTCGAGCAGTACTTC.

The V gene is TRBV15, the J gene TRBJ2-7, with a possible D match to TRBD1 (6 bases). Germline V gene sequence: CDR1 LNHNV, CDR2 YYDKDF (reference sequence). The CDR3 has 14 residues. The V gene lost 2 bases and the J gene lost 3 bases, with 11 bases spanning the gap. CDR3 coding DNA: TGTGCCACCAGCAGAAGTATGGACAGCTACGAGCAGTACTTC. It is translated as CATSRSMDSYEQYF.

The V and J genes are TRBV7-9 and TRBJ2-2, with no clear D. V was pared by 3 bases and J by 4 bases, with 6 bases between. The CDR3 has 13 residues. Germline assignment: CDR1 SEHNR and CDR2 FQNEAQ (reference sequence). The CDR3, as DNA: TGTGCCAGCAGCTTTTCACTCACCGGGGAGCTGTTTTTT. Translation: CASSFSLTGELFF.

The V call is TRBV27, the J call TRBJ2-1; unclear D gene. Germline V CDR1 and CDR2: MNHEY, SMNVEV (reference sequence). Between the trimmed V and J ends, which lost 0 bases and 5 bases, there was a span of 2 bases. The CDR3 consists of 12 residues. The CDR3 DNA reads as TGTGCCAGCAGTTTATCACACAATGAGCAGTTCTTC. It specifies CASSLSHNEQFF.

This chain joins TRBV15 and TRBJ2-2; TRBD2 is a possible D gene (6 bases). This CDR3 has 14 residues. The germline V gene encodes CDR1 LNHNV and CDR2 YYDKDF (reference sequence). V was trimmed by 1 base and J by 7 bases, leaving 10 bases between them. The CDR3, as DNA: TGTGCCACCAGCAGAGGAGGGGAGGTCGGGGAGCTGTTTTTT. Protein: CATSRGGEVGELFF.

The J gene is TRBJ1-1, the V gene TRBV10-2; D possibly corresponds to TRBD1 (5 bases). Germline V gene data show CDR1 as WSHSY and CDR2 as SAAADI. Trimming took off 11 bases at V and 1 base at J, with 14 bases between the two ends. The CDR3 runs 13 residues. The CDR3: CASGAGRNTEAFF. The CDR3 nucleotides are TGCGCCTCCGGGGCAGGGCGGAACACTGAAGCTTTCTTT.

CDR3 DNA: TGTGCCAGCAGCTTGGGAAGGGCAAGCAATCAGCCCCAGCATTTT. Amino acid sequence: CASSLGRASNQPQHF. This chain connects TRBV13 to TRBJ1-5; the D is unclear. The germline gives CDR1 PRHDT, CDR2 FYEKMQ (reference sequence). The V gene lost 3 bases and the J gene lost 1 base, with 10 bases spanning the gap. This CDR3 is built from 15 residues.

The rearrangement uses TRBV10-3 and TRBJ1-1, with a tentative D call TRBD1 (5 bases). Germline assignment: CDR1 ENHRY and CDR2 SYGVKD. The CDR3 has 13 amino acids. The V gene lost 0 bases and the J gene lost 8 bases, with 10 bases spanning the gap. The CDR3 protein is CAISESKGIEAFF. For the CDR3, the DNA is TGTGCCATCAGTGAGTCGAAGGGGATAGAAGCTTTCTTT.

V usage is TRBV5-5 and J usage is TRBJ2-5; tentatively, D is TRBD2 (5 bases). This CDR3 has 14 amino acids. Between the trimmed V and J ends, which lost 0 bases and 2 bases, there was a span of 8 bases. Germline V gene sequence: CDR1 SGHKS, CDR2 YYEKEE (reference sequence). The CDR3 DNA follows: TGTGCCAGCAGCTTGGGACTACCTCAAGAGACCCAGTACTTC. Translated, it gives CASSLGLPQETQYF.

The chain has TRBV15 and TRBJ2-7; either TRBD1 or TRBD2 may fit D (5 bases each). Trimming stripped 0 bases from V and 9 bases from J, with 18 bases between. Germline V gene lookup returns CDR1 LNHNV and CDR2 YYDKDF (reference sequence). The CDR3 length is 15 residues. The CDR3 loop reads CATSRDWGDRGGQYF. The CDR3 region has the DNA TGTGCCACCAGCAGAGATTGGGGCGACCGGGGTGGGCAGTACTTC.

This rearrangement joins TRBV19 to TRBJ1-1; D is ambiguous. Trimming shortened V by 8 bases and J by 1 base, and 11 bases separated the two germline ends. CDR1 is LNHDA and CDR2 is SQIVND in the germline V gene (reference sequence). The CDR3 spans 13 residues. CDR3 sequence (DNA): TGTGCCAGTGGGGAAACGGCGAACACTGAAGCTTTCTTT. It specifies CASGETANTEAFF. The full variable domain, with the rest looked up from reference TRBV19 and TRBJ1-1, is DGGITQSPKYLFRKEGQNVTLSCEQNLNHDAMYWYRQDPGQGLRLIYYSQIVNDFQKGDIAEGYSVSREKKESFPLTVTSAQKNPTAFYLCASGETANTEAFFGQGTRLTVV.

This clone was observed once. The chain employs TRBV15 and TRBJ2-4, with D perhaps matching TRBD1 (6 bases). Germline V gene lookup returns CDR1 LNHNV and CDR2 YYDKDF (reference sequence). V shed 3 bases and J shed 7 bases, with 13 bases lying between them. The CDR3 has 14 amino acids. CDR3 bases: TGTGCCACCAGCAGGGCAGGGGAAACGAACATTCAGTACTTC. Its protein is CATSRAGETNIQYF. Combining the CDR3 with reference TRBV15 and TRBJ2-4 gives the whole variable domain DAMVIQNPRYQVTQFGKPVTLSCSQTLNHNVMYWYQQKSSQAPKLLFHYYDKDFNNEADTPDNFQSRRPNTSFCFLDIRSPGLGDTAMYLCATSRAGETNIQYFGAGTRLSVL.